The 23 T cell receptor beta chains below all came from one sample that was sequenced in a study of chemoradiotherapy in HPV16-positive cancers. Produced via immunoSEQ multiplex PCR; TCRdb's table is partial and in-frame only. The sample holds fewer than 4,500 clones; approximately 77% are singletons and the top ten take 13% to 15%. The material was obtained from a patient who underwent chemoradiotherapy. These TCRs come from a human donor with HPV-associated anogenital cancer.

This chain uses TRBV14 with TRBJ1-4; a possible D gene is TRBD1 (6 bases). In germline, CDR1 is SGHDN, CDR2 FVKESK. This CDR3 has 13 residues. V lost 3 bases, J lost 6 bases, and 8 bases lay in between. CDR3 loop: CASSHGGYEKLFF. The CDR3 bases are TGTGCCAGCAGCCATGGGGGCTATGAAAAACTGTTTTTT.

J is TRBJ1-1 and V is TRBV27; a possible D gene is TRBD1 (5 bases). CDR1 MNHEY and CDR2 SMNVEV come from the germline V gene (reference sequence). This CDR3 spans 10 amino acids. V lost 9 bases to trimming and J lost 5 bases, with 7 bases between them. For the CDR3, the DNA is TGTGCCAGGGGGCTTACTGAAGCTTTCTTT. Translated: CARGLTEAFF.

This clone appeared once. This rearrangement joins TRBV14 to TRBJ2-3; D is possibly TRBD1 (6 bases). The germline CDR1 and CDR2 sequences are SGHDN and FVKESK. V gave up 8 bases and J gave up 2 bases, with 11 bases separating them. This CDR3 spans 13 amino acids. The CDR3 reads CASGRGLTDTQYF. CDR3 DNA: TGTGCCAGCGGCAGGGGCCTCACAGATACGCAGTATTTT.

The chain uses TRBV7-6 and TRBJ2-3; the match to TRBD2 covers 11 bases. The CDR3 totals 16 residues. Per the germline V gene, CDR1 is SGHVS and CDR2 is FNYEAQ. The junction had 5 bases not matched to a gene; V was cut back by 1 base and J by 5 bases. The CDR3 here is CASSLVAGGPKDTQYF. The DNA for the CDR3 is TGTGCCAGCAGCTTAGTAGCGGGGGGGCCGAAAGATACGCAGTATTTT. Variable domain in full (rest from reference TRBV7-6 and TRBJ2-3): GAGVSQSPRYKVTKRGQDVALRCDPISGHVSLYWYRQALGQGPEFLTYFNYEAQQDKSGLPNDRFSAERPEGSISTLTIQRTEQRDSAMYRCASSLVAGGPKDTQYFGPGTRLTVL.

Turning to this clone: The junction does not match germline at one end; this may be a read error. The V call is TRBV6-1, the J call TRBJ2-1; the match to TRBD2 covers 9 bases. Germline CDR1 and CDR2: MNHNS and SASEGT. CDR3 length: 15 residues. The CDR3 reads CASSEDVAGAGEQFF. The CDR3 DNA follows: TGTGCCAGCAGCGAAGATGTAGCGGGAGCGGGTGAGCAGTTCTTC.

The V call is TRBV10-3, the J call TRBJ1-1; maybe TRBD1 (5 bases). CDR1 and CDR2 from the germline V gene are ENHRY and SYGVKD. This CDR3 comprises 14 residues. V lost 3 bases, J lost 1 base, and 9 bases lay in between. The CDR3 nucleotides are TGTGCCATCAGTGACGCGGGGGGGAACACTGAAGCTTTCTTT. Protein: CAISDAGGNTEAFF.

The chain couples TRBV6-1 to TRBJ1-2; 8 nucleotides line up with TRBD1. From germline, CDR1 is MNHNS and CDR2 SASEGT. CDR3 length: 15 amino acids. The junction had 9 bases not matched to a gene; V was cut back by 2 bases and J by 7 bases. The DNA of the CDR3 is TGTGCCAGCAGTGAAAGGGGTAGGACAGGGTTTGGCTACACCTTC. Protein product: CASSERGRTGFGYTF.

The table lists this clone with a few counts. The V and J genes are TRBV5-6 and TRBJ2-3; D not certain. From germline, CDR1 is SGHDT and CDR2 YYEEEE. The CDR3 sequence is 15 residues long. Trimming pared 2 bases from V and 0 bases from J, leaving 10 bases between. The CDR3 loop reads CASSFLLDSTDTQYF. In DNA form, the CDR3 reads TGTGCCAGCAGCTTCCTCCTGGACAGCACAGATACGCAGTATTTT.

This chain uses TRBV14 with TRBJ1-1; D might be TRBD1 (5 bases). Deletions cut 4 bases from V and 0 bases from J, with 15 bases between. The CDR3 is made up of 16 amino acids. The germline CDR1 and CDR2 sequences are SGHDN and FVKESK. The CDR3 nucleotides read TGTGCCAGCAGCCCAAGGGGTTCTTTTATGAACACTGAAGCTTTCTTT. Its protein product is CASSPRGSFMNTEAFF.

The rearrangement joins TRBV19 to TRBJ2-7; 11 nucleotides match TRBD1. CDR1 is LNHDA, CDR2 SQIVND, per germline (reference sequence). The CDR3 sequence is 13 residues long. V was clipped by 10 bases and J by 5 bases; unmatched bases: 7. The chain's CDR3 is CATTGQGDHEQYF. CDR3 bases: TGTGCCACCACGGGACAGGGGGACCACGAGCAGTACTTC. Complete variable domain (other parts from reference TRBV19 and TRBJ2-7): DGGITQSPKYLFRKEGQNVTLSCEQNLNHDAMYWYRQDPGQGLRLIYYSQIVNDFQKGDIAEGYSVSREKKESFPLTVTSAQKNPTAFYLCATTGQGDHEQYFGPGTRLTVT.

The rearrangement joins TRBV6-1 to TRBJ2-1; no definite D call. Germline V gene lookup returns CDR1 MNHNS and CDR2 SASEGT. This CDR3 has 12 residues. Trimming removed 4 bases at V and 9 bases at J, with 10 bases between. The CDR3 sequence is CASSGAVIEQFF. The CDR3 bases are TGTGCCAGCAGTGGGGCGGTTATTGAGCAGTTCTTC.

The V call is TRBV7-2, the J call TRBJ2-5; 9 bases are shared with TRBD2. Germline CDR1 reads SGHTA; CDR2 reads FQGNSA. Trimming cost V 8 bases and J 5 bases; bases outside gene matches: 6. This CDR3 contains 13 residues. CDR3 loop: CASQAGGGETQYF. As DNA, the CDR3 is TGTGCCAGCCAAGCGGGGGGCGGGGAGACCCAGTACTTC.

Sample share makes this clone hyperexpanded. This chain connects TRBV28 to TRBJ1-5; TRBD1 agrees at 7 bases. This CDR3 comprises 14 residues. J lost 3 bases, V lost 5 bases, and 4 bases had no gene match. CDR1 and CDR2 (germline): MDHEN, SYDVKM. The DNA of the CDR3 is TGTGCCAGCAGTGGGGACAGTACCAATCAGCCCCAGCATTTT. Its translation is CASSGDSTNQPQHF. The full variable domain, in which reference TRBV28 and TRBJ1-5 provide the parts outside the CDR3, is DVKVTQSSRYLVKRTGEKVFLECVQDMDHENMFWYRQDPGLGLRLIYFSYDVKMKEKGDIPEGYSVSREKKERFSLILESASTNQTSMYLCASSGDSTNQPQHFGDGTRLSIL.

The rearrangement links TRBV10-1 to TRBJ2-1; possibly TRBD2 for D (5 bases). Deletions cut 5 bases from V and 0 bases from J, with 11 bases between. The V gene's germline CDR1 is WNHNN and CDR2 SYGVQD (reference sequence). The CDR3 consists of 15 residues. CDR3 loop: CASSRDSSSYNEQFF. The DNA for the CDR3 is TGCGCCAGCAGTCGGGATTCCAGCTCCTACAATGAGCAGTTCTTC.

This chain connects TRBV18 to TRBJ1-3; 9 positions agree with TRBD1. The CDR3 consists of 18 residues. The V segment lost 3 bases and the J segment 0 bases; nucleotides outside the gene matches: 9. Germline loops: CDR1 KGHSH, CDR2 LQKENI. The CDR3 here is CASSPKAPGQGSGNTIYF. In DNA, the CDR3 is TGTGCCAGCTCACCTAAAGCCCCGGGACAGGGCTCTGGAAACACCATATATTTT.

This chain links TRBV28 with TRBJ2-3; no clear D. The CDR3 loop spans 15 amino acids. From germline, CDR1 is MDHEN and CDR2 SYDVKM. V lost 6 bases to trimming and J lost 1 base, with 14 bases between them. DNA for the CDR3: TGTGCCAGCAGAGACGAAACAACTCGCACAGATACGCAGTATTTT. This sequence encodes CASRDETTRTDTQYF.

The chain links TRBV19 to TRBJ1-6, with 9 bases lining up with TRBD1. The CDR3 contains 15 residues. Germline V gives CDR1 LNHDA, CDR2 SQIVND (reference sequence). V shed 4 bases, J shed 2 bases, and the junction held 0 bases outside the gene matches. CDR3 in amino acids: CASSRTGAYNSPLHF. The CDR3 nucleotides read TGTGCCAGTAGTAGGACAGGGGCCTATAATTCACCCCTCCACTTT.

For the CDR3, the DNA is TGTGCCAGCAGCTTAGCCGGACAGGCCTATAATTCACCCCTCCACTTT. Its translation: CASSLAGQAYNSPLHF. V and J are TRBV7-2 and TRBJ1-6; 7 nucleotides line up with TRBD1. The CDR3 runs to 16 residues. CDR1 is SGHTA, CDR2 FQGNSA, per germline. Trimming took 0 bases from V and 2 from J; bases not matched to a gene: 1.

The chain couples TRBV7-2 to TRBJ1-4, with 7 bases lining up with TRBD1. Germline V gene lookup returns CDR1 SGHTA and CDR2 FQGNSA. Germline trimming cut 6 bases from V and 5 bases from J; bases unmatched to any gene: 3. There are 13 residues in the CDR3. The CDR3 coding sequence is TGTGCCAGCAGACCACAGGGGAATGAAAAACTGTTTTTT. Translation: CASRPQGNEKLFF. The complete variable domain, with remaining parts taken from reference TRBV7-2 and TRBJ1-4, reads GAGVSQSPSNKVTEKGKDVELRCDPISGHTALYWYRQSLGQGLEFLIYFQGNSAPDKSGLPSDRFSAERTGGSVSTLTIQRTQQEDSAVYLCASRPQGNEKLFFGSGTQLSVL.

The V and J genes are TRBV6-1 and TRBJ2-3, with D unresolved. The V end lost 2 bases, the J end lost 2 bases, and 11 bases lay between the germline ends. This CDR3 spans 15 amino acids. Germline V gene lookup returns CDR1 MNHNS and CDR2 SASEGT. The CDR3, as DNA: TGTGCCAGCAGTGAATTTGCCGGATCCACAGATACGCAGTATTTT. It yields the protein CASSEFAGSTDTQYF.

This clone was recorded once. The chain joins TRBV9 to TRBJ1-3; tentative D call: TRBD1 (5 bases). The CDR3 runs 14 residues. The V gene's germline CDR1 is SGDLS and CDR2 YYNGEE. V lost 2 bases and J 4 bases, leaving 10 bases between the germline ends. CDR3 nucleotides: TGTGCCAGCAGCGTGAGCAGGGAGGGAAACACCATATATTTT. As protein: CASSVSREGNTIYF.

This sequence joins TRBV2 and TRBJ2-3; TRBD1 or TRBD2 may be the D gene (5 bases each). V was pared by 5 bases and J by 4 bases, with 19 bases between. The germline V gene encodes CDR1 SNHLY and CDR2 FYNNEI. CDR3 length: 16 residues. The CDR3 region has the DNA TGTGCCAGCAGTCCCCTCGGGACCCCTGTGGCAGATACGCAGTATTTT. This gives the protein CASSPLGTPVADTQYF.

The rearrangement joins TRBV10-3 to TRBJ1-2, with a weak D call TRBD1 (6 bases). Trimming cost V 11 bases and J 7 bases, with 23 bases left between them. There are 14 residues in the CDR3. Germline V gene sequence: CDR1 ENHRY, CDR2 SYGVKD. The CDR3 DNA follows: TGTGCCGCAGGTGAACAGGGAGGGACCGCTGGCTACACCTTC. Residues: CAAGEQGGTAGYTF.